A single sample is the source of the 21 T cell receptor beta chains below, sequenced in a study of PD-L1 blockade in urothelial cancer. Assay used: immunoSEQ multiplex PCR; TCRdb lists only in-frame clones, some missing. The repertoire consists of roughly 41,000 clones, with 82% occurring once and the leading ten covering more than 15%. The sequences come from PBMCs, collected around atezolizumab (anti-PD-L1) treatment. The receptor set was obtained from a man in his sixties with urothelial cancer.

This chain links TRBV30 with TRBJ1-5; TRBD1 aligns across 9 bases. Germline trimming cut 1 base from V and 0 bases from J; bases unmatched to any gene: 4. The CDR3 sequence is 16 residues long. The germline V gene encodes CDR1 GTSNPN and CDR2 SVGIG (reference sequence). As DNA, the CDR3 is TGTGCCTGGAGTGGAGGACAGGGGATTAGCAATCAGCCCCAGCATTTT. Protein product: CAWSGGQGISNQPQHF.

The CDR3 reads CASSPAYGRETQYF. The CDR3 nucleotides are TGTGCCAGCAGCCCCGCGTACGGCAGGGAGACCCAGTACTTC. The chain links TRBV7-2 to TRBJ2-5; D is unclear. The V gene's germline CDR1 is SGHTA and CDR2 FQGNSA. The V gene lost 5 bases and the J gene lost 5 bases, with 15 bases spanning the gap. This CDR3 spans 14 amino acids. Using reference TRBV7-2 and TRBJ2-5 for the parts outside the CDR3, the full variable domain is GAGVSQSPSNKVTEKGKDVELRCDPISGHTALYWYRQSLGQGLEFLIYFQGNSAPDKSGLPSDRFSAERTGGSVSTLTIQRTQQEDSAVYLCASSPAYGRETQYFGPGTRLLVL.

The V gene is TRBV7-8, the J gene TRBJ2-7, with TRBD1 matching 8 bases. With 5 bases clipped from V and 3 bases from J, the junction kept 6 bases outside the gene matches. Germline V gene data show CDR1 as SGHVS and CDR2 as FQNEAQ. This CDR3 is built from 14 residues. The CDR3 DNA reads TGTGCCAGCAGCCCAACCAGGGGGCACTACGAGCAGTACTTC. Translated: CASSPTRGHYEQYF.

The chain employs TRBV28 and TRBJ2-1, with a possible D match to TRBD2 (5 bases). The CDR3 extends over 13 amino acids. Trimming pared 6 bases from V and 4 bases from J, leaving 10 bases between. Germline lookup yields CDR1 MDHEN and CDR2 SYDVKM. DNA of the CDR3: TGTGCCAGCAGGGCTAGCTCATACAATGAGCAGTTCTTC. Its translation is CASRASSYNEQFF.

The CDR3 here is CASSLGGGEQFF. CDR3 bases: TGCGCCAGCAGCTTGGGGGGGGGTGAGCAGTTCTTC. The V call is TRBV5-1, the J call TRBJ2-1; 7 bases agree with TRBD2. The CDR3 is made up of 12 amino acids. Germline V gene data show CDR1 as SGHRS and CDR2 as YFSETQ. Germline trimming cut 0 bases from V and 9 bases from J; bases unmatched to any gene: 0.

The J gene is TRBJ2-1, the V gene TRBV6-5; D not resolved. Germline assignment: CDR1 MNHEY and CDR2 SVGAGI. With 2 bases removed from V and 9 bases from J, the gap between germline ends came to 8 bases. The CDR3 totals 12 residues. CDR3 nucleotide sequence: TGTGCCAGCAGTTACCCTGGCGGTGAGCAGTTCTTC. This translates into CASSYPGGEQFF.

V usage is TRBV9 and J usage is TRBJ2-3, with 12 nucleotides matching TRBD2. This CDR3 spans 15 amino acids. Germline trimming cut 0 bases from V and 4 bases from J; bases unmatched to any gene: 0. The V gene's germline CDR1 is SGDLS and CDR2 YYNGEE. The CDR3 here is CASSVASGGADTQYF. The CDR3 DNA follows: TGTGCCAGCAGCGTAGCTAGCGGGGGGGCAGATACGCAGTATTTT.

The gene calls are TRBV28 and TRBJ2-5, with 8 bases fitting TRBD1. CDR1 MDHEN and CDR2 SYDVKM come from the germline V gene. J was trimmed by 0 bases and V by 5 bases; bases with no gene match: 2. The CDR3 contains 14 residues. CDR3 loop: CASSRQGNQETQYF. CDR3 DNA: TGTGCCAGCAGTCGACAGGGGAACCAAGAGACCCAGTACTTC.

The chain recombines TRBV5-1 with TRBJ1-2; weak D call: TRBD1 (6 bases). Trimming shortened V by 4 bases and J by 0 bases, and 25 bases separated the two germline ends. This CDR3 contains 19 residues. Germline CDR1 is SGHRS and CDR2 is YFSETQ. This CDR3 reads CASSGKQGRGPKANYGYTF. In DNA, the CDR3 is TGCGCCAGCAGCGGAAAACAGGGAAGGGGACCGAAAGCTAACTATGGCTACACCTTC.

This sequence joins TRBV19 and TRBJ1-5; TRBD1 might be the D (5 bases). The CDR3 length is 14 residues. Germline lookup yields CDR1 LNHDA and CDR2 SQIVND (reference sequence). V shed 5 bases and J shed 7 bases, with 15 bases lying between them. Here the CDR3 DNA reads TGTGCCAGTAGTCACACAAGGCGGGGGCAGCCCCAGCATTTT. It encodes CASSHTRRGQPQHF.

The chain carries TRBV11-2 and TRBJ2-7, with 10 bases aligning to TRBD2. CDR3 length: 14 residues. Germline CDR1 reads SGHAT; CDR2 reads FQNNGV. V was clipped by 1 base and J by 5 bases; unmatched bases: 2. The CDR3 nucleotides read TGTGCCAGCAGCTTAGGGGGACTAGCGAACGAGCAGTACTTC. Its translation is CASSLGGLANEQYF.

The V gene is TRBV27, the J gene TRBJ2-7, with 10 bases aligning to TRBD1. Germline V gives CDR1 MNHEY, CDR2 SMNVEV (reference sequence). CDR3 length: 15 amino acids. V was pared by 1 base and J by 4 bases, with 4 bases of the junction left unmatched. The CDR3 DNA sequence: TGTGCCAGCAGTTTATTGCGGACAGGGGGTTACGAGCAGTACTTC. Its protein product is CASSLLRTGGYEQYF.

The J gene is TRBJ2-7, the V gene TRBV5-4; TRBD1 matches 8 bases. With 2 bases clipped from V and 7 bases from J, the junction kept 8 bases outside the gene matches. Germline CDR1 is SGHNT and CDR2 is YYREEE (reference sequence). The CDR3 is made up of 14 amino acids. CDR3 residues: CASSFRDRFEEQYF. DNA for the CDR3: TGTGCCAGCAGCTTTCGGGACAGGTTTGAAGAGCAGTACTTC.

The chain carries TRBV5-1 and TRBJ1-6; D remains unclear. Germline CDR1 and CDR2: SGHRS and YFSETQ. V was clipped by 0 bases and J by 0 bases, with 7 bases between them. The CDR3 sequence is 16 residues long. CDR3 residues: CASSLGWSSYNSPLHF. CDR3 nucleotides: TGCGCCAGCAGCTTGGGCTGGAGCTCCTATAATTCACCCCTCCACTTT. The variable domain in full, completed from reference TRBV5-1 and TRBJ1-6, reads KAGVTQTPRYLIKTRGQQVTLSCSPISGHRSVSWYQQTPGQGLQFLFEYFSETQRNKGNFPGRFSGRQFSNSRSEMNVSTLELGDSALYLCASSLGWSSYNSPLHFGNGTRLTVT.

The V call is TRBV6-1, the J call TRBJ2-5, with 9 bases that match TRBD1. Germline V gene sequence: CDR1 MNHNS, CDR2 SASEGT. This CDR3 comprises 15 residues. V lost 4 bases, J lost 5 bases, and 8 bases stayed unmatched. CDR3 nucleotide sequence: TGTGCCAGCAGTGCCAACAGGGGGCAGGGGGAGACCCAGTACTTC. Encoded protein: CASSANRGQGETQYF.

The chain employs TRBV4-1 and TRBJ1-4, with a tentative D call TRBD1 (5 bases). V was pared by 0 bases and J by 10 bases, with 18 bases between. Germline-derived CDR1 and CDR2 are MGHRA and YSYEKL. CDR3 size: 16 residues. CDR3 loop: CASSQEYVGNRPKLFF. The CDR3 bases are TGCGCCAGCAGCCAAGAATATGTTGGAAACAGGCCAAAACTGTTTTTT.

This chain joins TRBV4-1 and TRBJ1-5; D remains unclear. The CDR3 consists of 14 residues. Deletions cut 1 base from V and 8 bases from J, with 12 bases between. Germline V gene lookup returns CDR1 MGHRA and CDR2 YSYEKL. The CDR3 DNA is TGCGCCAGCAGCCAAGGGCCCCTTGAGGAGCCCCAGCATTTT. As protein: CASSQGPLEEPQHF.

This clone was seen just once. The rearrangement links TRBV6-5 to TRBJ2-2; D may be TRBD1 (5 bases). Germline CDR1 is MNHEY and CDR2 is SVGAGI. The CDR3 sequence is 15 residues long. Trimming stripped 6 bases from V and 0 bases from J, with 11 bases between. In DNA form, the CDR3 reads TGTGCCAGCAGCATAGACAGCCCGAACACCGGGGAGCTGTTTTTT. Translation gives CASSIDSPNTGELFF.

This clone was counted a single time. The chain joins TRBV5-4 to TRBJ2-7, with TRBD2 matching 7 bases. Per the germline V gene, CDR1 is SGHNT and CDR2 is YYREEE (reference sequence). Trimming cost V 4 bases and J 2 bases; bases outside gene matches: 9. The CDR3 has 15 residues. This CDR3 is CASSGSAGPTYEQYF. DNA for the CDR3: TGTGCCAGCAGCGGCTCAGCGGGGCCCACCTACGAGCAGTACTTC. Variable domain in full (rest from reference TRBV5-4 and TRBJ2-7): ETGVTQSPTHLIKTRGQQVTLRCSSQSGHNTVSWYQQALGQGPQFIFQYYREEENGRGNFPPRFSGLQFPNYSSELNVNALELDDSALYLCASSGSAGPTYEQYFGPGTRLTVT.

This clone came up a few times. The CDR3 sequence is CASNSGGGNYGYTF. The DNA for the CDR3 is TGTGCCAGCAACTCAGGGGGAGGAAACTATGGCTACACCTTC. The genes are TRBV6-5 and TRBJ1-2, with TRBD1 matching over 7 bases. Germline CDR1 is MNHEY and CDR2 is SVGAGI. The CDR3 is 14 amino acids. V shed 7 bases and J 2 bases; nucleotides not matched to a gene: 7.

The chain employs TRBV2 and TRBJ2-7, with TRBD1 matching 9 bases. Germline CDR1 SNHLY, CDR2 FYNNEI. The V and J ends lost 8 bases and 6 bases, in that order; junction bases with no gene match: 8. This CDR3 spans 13 amino acids. CDR3 coding DNA: TGTGCCAGCGGTAGGACAGGGGAGGCCGAGCAGTACTTC. It translates to CASGRTGEAEQYF.